These T cell receptor beta chains were read from a single sample in a study of shared clonotypes between healthy human individuals. The table came from immunoSEQ multiplex PCR; TCRdb's copy has only in-frame clones and leaves some out. The repertoire holds around 2,000,000 clones, about 92% seen once, with 1.5% to 2% in the top ten. The sequenced sample consisted of naive CD8+ T cells from PBMCs. All receptors come from a man younger than 35 in good health. Some clones in this sample may be carry-over from other donors' samples. CDR3s include the opening cysteine and the closing phenylalanine or tryptophan. Fields, in order: V gene, D gene, clone size, J gene, CDR3 protein, CDR3 DNA. D genes are given only for firm matches. Size values are once, few and many counts, or a class for expanded clones, and some rows have none.

>TRBV5-6|TRBD2|once|TRBJ2-5
CASSLYEREVQETQYF
TGTGCCAGCAGCTTGTACGAGCGGGAGGTCCAAGAGACCCAGTACTTC
>TRBV7-9|TRBD2|-|TRBJ2-5
CASSLGAGGIQETQYF
TGTGCCAGCAGCTTAGGAGCGGGAGGGATCCAGGAGACCCAGTACTTC
>TRBV5-1|TRBD2|-|TRBJ2-5
CASSLALLAGQETQYF
TGCGCCAGCAGCTTGGCTTTACTAGCGGGCCAAGAGACCCAGTACTTC
>TRBV5-6|-|-|TRBJ1-3
CASSSGPGGGNTIYF
TGTGCCAGCAGTTCCGGGCCGGGGGGAGGAAACACCATATATTTT
>TRBV27|TRBD1|-|TRBJ2-3
CASSTGGGTDTQYF
TGTGCCAGCAGTACAGGGGGCGGAACAGATACGCAGTATTTT
>TRBV6-5|TRBD1|-|TRBJ1-2
CASSFTIRTGYGYTF
TGTGCCAGCAGTTTCACCATTCGGACAGGGTATGGCTACACCTTC
>TRBV9|TRBD1|-|TRBJ2-3
CASSDPGTGRTDTQYF
TGTGCCAGCAGCGACCCCGGGACAGGGCGCACAGATACGCAGTATTTT
>TRBV11-2|-|-|TRBJ2-3
CASSPRTRASTDTQYF
TGTGCCAGCAGCCCAAGGACTCGCGCTAGCACAGATACGCAGTATTTT
>TRBV27|-|-|TRBJ2-3
CASSNLGMPDTQYF
TGTGCCAGCAGTAACCTGGGCATGCCAGATACGCAGTATTTT
>TRBV5-1|-|once|TRBJ1-1
CASSLGPLQGSTEAFF
TGCGCCAGCAGCTTGGGTCCCCTACAGGGTAGTACTGAAGCTTTCTTT
>TRBV30|TRBD2|-|TRBJ2-1
CAWSVPAGGHNEQFF
TGTGCCTGGAGTGTACCAGCGGGAGGCCACAATGAGCAGTTCTTC
>TRBV28|TRBD2|-|TRBJ2-7
CASSASGIAYEQYF
TGTGCCAGCAGTGCCAGCGGGATCGCCTACGAGCAGTACTTC
>TRBV7-9|-|once|TRBJ2-2
CASSLAGLGTGELFF
TGTGCCAGCAGCTTAGCGGGACTTGGCACCGGGGAGCTGTTTTTT
>TRBV28|-|few|TRBJ2-7
CASSLPSYEQYF
TGTGCCAGCAGTTTACCCTCCTACGAGCAGTACTTC
>TRBV19|-|-|TRBJ2-7
CASSTRELSYEQYF
TGTGCCAGTAGTACCCGGGAGCTGTCCTACGAGCAGTACTTC
>TRBV5-1|-|-|TRBJ1-1
CASSLDQLRDTEAFF
TGCGCCAGCAGCTTAGATCAGCTGAGGGACACTGAAGCTTTCTTT
>TRBV7-9|-|-|TRBJ1-1
CASSLGIQDTEAFF
TGTGCCAGCAGCTTAGGGATTCAGGACACTGAAGCTTTCTTT
>TRBV27|TRBD2|-|TRBJ2-1
CASSSPTSGQYNEQFF
TGTGCCAGCAGTTCTCCGACTAGCGGACAATACAATGAGCAGTTCTTC
>TRBV5-6|-|few|TRBJ2-1
CASSLDSSYNEQFF
TGTGCCAGCAGCTTGGACAGCTCCTACAATGAGCAGTTCTTC
>TRBV6-6|-|-|TRBJ2-3
CASSYGAGPTDTQYF
TGTGCCAGCAGTTACGGGGCGGGACCCACAGATACGCAGTATTTT